This T cell receptor (beta chain) came from a study of blood T cell repertoires in COVID-19 (dated by TCRdb to the early 2020s). In terms of the full investigation: Collaborator samples came from the United States, Italy and Spain and covered acute and convalescent phases of COVID-19. Where HLA class I and class II types were available, the types were taken from metadata supplied by the sample provider, not from assay-based typing. The prospective study material was composed of cDNA or gDNA derived from T cells, B-cell-depleted T cells, or PBMCs. The samples were drawn from the first 160 participants of the ongoing ImmuneRACE study and from 1,254 subjects provided by 6 global collaborators. Subjects who had been exposed to COVID-19, were actively infected with it, or had recovered from it provided the deeply sampled blood TCRbeta repertoires that made up the dataset. The repertoires were released in a freely available public database meant as a resource for research on the immune response to SARS-CoV-2. A de-identified subject ID, COVID-19 status, age in years and sex were almost always included in the sample metadata.

Results the study describes overall, beyond this receptor: How much clinical and demographic metadata was included differed by source and by participant, and the metadata was provided uncurated.

Ends trimmed: V by 2 bases, J by 3 bases; bases unmatched to a gene: 2. Taken from cysteine to phenylalanine, the CDR3 has 15 residues. Only the CDR3 region is kept as DNA, spanning 45 bases read in frame from base 1. According to the germline V gene, CDR1 reads SGHRS and CDR2 reads YFSETQ. TCRbeta CDR3 regions were amplified from genomic DNA using the immunoSEQ Assay, a bias-controlled multiplex PCR. The authors processed their data as follows. The number of nucleated cells in each sample was estimated from the amplification of reference gene primers within the assay. To quantify the absolute abundance of each unique TCRbeta CDR3 rearrangement, sequence reads were collapsed and filtered. For each sample, productive Simpson clonality was calculated as the square root of Simpson's diversity index over productive rearrangements. The clones in this table, taken by TCRdb from immuneACCESS, are in-frame only. Not every clone is retained; where verified, under half of the shortfall comes from an unresolved V gene, and the cause of the rest is unknown. Clonal size and the V and J genes are those of that table, whereas D and trimming came from the DNA. For this sample the table gives some 250,000 clones, of which around 85% were detected only once. The leading ten clones occupy about 12% of the sample.

In the case of this clone: Its recognized antigen is unknown. No base quality information exists; no much larger clone differs at one position.

In Seattle, one collaborating source enrolled patients while the infection was active and tracked those patients longitudinally over the course of disease. The collaborating institutions used their own protocols to collect whole blood in K2EDTA tubes. Collaborator samples were shipped for TCRbeta analysis as frozen whole blood, isolated PBMCs, or DNA extracted from either sample type. The chain was built from TRBV5-1 and TRBJ1-6, with TRBD1 matching 7 junction bases. The source material was peripheral blood. This TCR came from a woman under 40 with COVID-19, enrolled during active disease. The DNA reads TGCGCCAGCAGCTTACAGGGGAACTATAATTCACCCCTCCACTTT. It encodes CASSLQGNYNSPLHF. Reference TRBV5-1 and TRBJ1-6 proteins supply the regions before and after the CDR3; the full variable domain is: KAGVTQTPRYLIKTRGQQVTLSCSPISGHRSVSWYQQTPGQGLQFLFEYFSETQRNKGNFPGRFSGRQFSNSRSEMNVSTLELGDSALYLCASSLQGNYNSPLHFGNGTRLTVT.